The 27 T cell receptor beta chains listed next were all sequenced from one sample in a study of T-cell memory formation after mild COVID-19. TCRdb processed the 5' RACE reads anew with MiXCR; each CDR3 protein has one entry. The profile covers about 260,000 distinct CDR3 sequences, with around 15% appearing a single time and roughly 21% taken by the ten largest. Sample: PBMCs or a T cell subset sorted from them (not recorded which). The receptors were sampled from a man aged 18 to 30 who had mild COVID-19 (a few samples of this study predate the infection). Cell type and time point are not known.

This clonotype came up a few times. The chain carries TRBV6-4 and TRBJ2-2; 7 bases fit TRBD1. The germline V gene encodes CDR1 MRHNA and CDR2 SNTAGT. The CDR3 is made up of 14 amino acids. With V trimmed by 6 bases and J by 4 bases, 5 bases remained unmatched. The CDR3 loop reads CASSQGQSTGELFF. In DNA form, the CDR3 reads TGTGCCAGCAGCCAGGGACAGAGCACCGGGGAGCTGTTTTTT.

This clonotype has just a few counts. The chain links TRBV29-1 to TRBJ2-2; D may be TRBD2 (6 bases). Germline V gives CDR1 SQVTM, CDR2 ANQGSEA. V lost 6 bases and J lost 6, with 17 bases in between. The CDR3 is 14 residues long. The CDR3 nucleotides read TGCAGCGTGATTTGGGGGAGGTCGGCCGGGGAGCTGTTTTTT. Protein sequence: CSVIWGRSAGELFF.

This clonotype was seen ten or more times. Here the CDR3 reads CASSLGQGHEQYF. CDR3 nucleotides: TGTGCCAGCAGCTTGGGACAGGGTCACGAGCAGTACTTC. This rearrangement joins TRBV9 to TRBJ2-7, with TRBD1 matching over 9 bases. This CDR3 has 13 residues. Germline V CDR1 and CDR2: SGDLS, YYNGEE. Losses at the gene ends were 4 bases for V and 5 bases for J; bases not matched to a gene: 4.

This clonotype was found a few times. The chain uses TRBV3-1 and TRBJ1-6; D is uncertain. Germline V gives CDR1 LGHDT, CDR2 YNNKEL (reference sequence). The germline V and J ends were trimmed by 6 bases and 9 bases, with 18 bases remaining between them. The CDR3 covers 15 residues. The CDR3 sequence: CASSPSSGWSSPLHF. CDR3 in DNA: TGTGCCAGCAGTCCCAGCAGTGGTTGGAGTTCACCCCTCCACTTT.

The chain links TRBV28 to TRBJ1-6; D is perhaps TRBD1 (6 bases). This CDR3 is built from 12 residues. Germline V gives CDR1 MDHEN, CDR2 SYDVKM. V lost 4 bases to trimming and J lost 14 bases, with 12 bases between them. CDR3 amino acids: CASSSGGTALHF. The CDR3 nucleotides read TGTGCCAGCAGTTCGGGGGGCACGGCCCTCCACTTT. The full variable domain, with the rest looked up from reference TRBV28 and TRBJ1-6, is DVKVTQSSRYLVKRTGEKVFLECVQDMDHENMFWYRQDPGLGLRLIYFSYDVKMKEKGDIPEGYSVSREKKERFSLILESASTNQTSMYLCASSSGGTALHFGNGTRLTVT.

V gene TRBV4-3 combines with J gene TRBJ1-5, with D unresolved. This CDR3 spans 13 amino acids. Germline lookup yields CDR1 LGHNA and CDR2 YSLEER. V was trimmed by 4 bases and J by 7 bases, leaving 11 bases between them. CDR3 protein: CASSPMGGQPQHF. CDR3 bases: TGCGCCAGCAGCCCCATGGGTGGGCAGCCCCAGCATTTT.

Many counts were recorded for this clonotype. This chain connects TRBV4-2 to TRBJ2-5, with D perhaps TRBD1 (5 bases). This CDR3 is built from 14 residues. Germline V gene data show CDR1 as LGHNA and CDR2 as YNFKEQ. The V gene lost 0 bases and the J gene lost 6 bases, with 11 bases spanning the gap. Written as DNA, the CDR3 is TGTGCCAGCAGCCAAGAAGGACACTTGAAGACCCAGTACTTC. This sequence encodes CASSQEGHLKTQYF.

The CDR3 DNA sequence: TGTGCCACCAGTGATGGGCGGACTGAAGCTTTCTTT. Its protein product is CATSDGRTEAFF. V usage is TRBV24-1 and J usage is TRBJ1-1; D unresolved. Germline values: CDR1 KGHDR, CDR2 SFDVKD. The CDR3 spans 12 residues. The V end lost 3 bases, the J end lost 5 bases, and 6 bases lay between the germline ends.

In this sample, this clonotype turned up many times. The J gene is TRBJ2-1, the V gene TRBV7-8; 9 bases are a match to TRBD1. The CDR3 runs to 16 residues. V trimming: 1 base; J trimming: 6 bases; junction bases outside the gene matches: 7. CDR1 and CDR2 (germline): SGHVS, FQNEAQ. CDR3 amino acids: CASSLVDRGPGNEQFF. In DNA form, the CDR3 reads TGTGCCAGCAGCTTAGTGGACAGGGGCCCCGGCAATGAGCAGTTCTTC.

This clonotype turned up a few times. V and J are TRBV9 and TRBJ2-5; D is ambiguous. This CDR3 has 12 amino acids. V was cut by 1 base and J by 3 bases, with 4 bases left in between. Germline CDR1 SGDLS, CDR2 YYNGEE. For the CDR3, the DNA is TGTGCCAGCAGCGTAACCGAAGAGACCCAGTACTTC. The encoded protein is CASSVTEETQYF. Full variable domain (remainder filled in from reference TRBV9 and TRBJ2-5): DSGVTQTPKHLITATGQRVTLRCSPRSGDLSVYWYQQSLDQGLQFLIQYYNGEERAKGNILERFSAQQFPDLHSELNLSSLELGDSALYFCASSVTEETQYFGPGTRLLVL.

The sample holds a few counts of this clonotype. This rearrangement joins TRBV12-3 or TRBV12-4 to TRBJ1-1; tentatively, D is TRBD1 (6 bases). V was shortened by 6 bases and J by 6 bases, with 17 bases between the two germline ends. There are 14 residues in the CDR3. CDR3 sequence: CASRGGRDYAEAFF. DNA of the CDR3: TGTGCCAGCAGAGGGGGGAGGGACTATGCTGAAGCTTTCTTT.

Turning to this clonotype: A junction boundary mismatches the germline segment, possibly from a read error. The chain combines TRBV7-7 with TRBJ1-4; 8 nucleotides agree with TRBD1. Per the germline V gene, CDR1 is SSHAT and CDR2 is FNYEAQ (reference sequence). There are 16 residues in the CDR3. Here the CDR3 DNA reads TGTGCTAGCAGCTTAGCGTCGGGACAGGCTAATGAAAAACTGTTTTTT. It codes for CASSLASGQANEKLFF.

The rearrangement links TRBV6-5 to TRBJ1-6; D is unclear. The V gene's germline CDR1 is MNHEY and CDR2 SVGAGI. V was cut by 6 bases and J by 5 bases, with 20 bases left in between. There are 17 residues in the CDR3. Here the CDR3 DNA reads TGTGCCAGCAGCCACGGGTGGGGAGGCCAGAATAATTCACCCCTCCACTTT. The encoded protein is CASSHGWGGQNNSPLHF.

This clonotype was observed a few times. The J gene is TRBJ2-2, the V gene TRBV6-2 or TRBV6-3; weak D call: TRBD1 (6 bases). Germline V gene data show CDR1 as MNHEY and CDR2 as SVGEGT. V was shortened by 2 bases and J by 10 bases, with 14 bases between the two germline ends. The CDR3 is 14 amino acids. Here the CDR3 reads CASSYDRLVPELFF. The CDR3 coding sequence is TGTGCCAGCAGTTACGACAGGCTTGTCCCGGAGCTGTTTTTT.

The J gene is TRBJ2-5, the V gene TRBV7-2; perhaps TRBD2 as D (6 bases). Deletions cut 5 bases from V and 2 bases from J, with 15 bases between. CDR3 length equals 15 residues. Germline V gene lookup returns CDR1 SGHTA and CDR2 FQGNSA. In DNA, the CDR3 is TGTGCCAGCAGCAGACTAGGAACCCTTCAAGAGACCCAGTACTTC. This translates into CASSRLGTLQETQYF.

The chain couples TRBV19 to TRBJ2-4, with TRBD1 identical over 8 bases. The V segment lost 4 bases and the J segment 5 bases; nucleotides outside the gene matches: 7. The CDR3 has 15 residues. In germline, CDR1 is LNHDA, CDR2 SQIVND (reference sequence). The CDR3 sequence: CASSRAGGYQNIQYF. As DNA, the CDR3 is TGTGCCAGTAGTAGGGCAGGGGGCTATCAAAACATTCAGTACTTC.

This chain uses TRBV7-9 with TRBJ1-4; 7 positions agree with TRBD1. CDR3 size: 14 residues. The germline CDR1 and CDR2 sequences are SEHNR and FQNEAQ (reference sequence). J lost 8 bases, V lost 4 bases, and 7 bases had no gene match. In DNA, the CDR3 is TGTGCCAGCAGCTCTCGACAGGGATTGGAAAAACTGTTTTTT. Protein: CASSSRQGLEKLFF.

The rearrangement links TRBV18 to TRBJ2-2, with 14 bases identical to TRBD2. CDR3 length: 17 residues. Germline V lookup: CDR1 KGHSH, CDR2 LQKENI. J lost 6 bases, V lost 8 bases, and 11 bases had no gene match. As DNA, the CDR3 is TGTGCCAGCACGATGACTAGCGGGGGGGCCACCGCCGGGGAGCTGTTTTTT. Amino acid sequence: CASTMTSGGATAGELFF. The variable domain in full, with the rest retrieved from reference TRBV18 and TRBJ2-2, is NAGVMQNPRHLVRRRGQEARLRCSPMKGHSHVYWYRQLPEEGLKFMVYLQKENIIDESGMPKERFSAEFPKEGPSILRIQQVVRGDSAAYFCASTMTSGGATAGELFFGEGSRLTVL.

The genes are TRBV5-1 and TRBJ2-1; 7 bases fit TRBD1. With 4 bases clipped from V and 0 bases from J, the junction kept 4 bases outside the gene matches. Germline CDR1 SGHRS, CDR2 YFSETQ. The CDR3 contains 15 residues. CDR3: CASSVNRGSYNEQFF. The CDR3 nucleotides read TGCGCCAGCAGCGTGAACAGGGGCTCCTACAATGAGCAGTTCTTC.

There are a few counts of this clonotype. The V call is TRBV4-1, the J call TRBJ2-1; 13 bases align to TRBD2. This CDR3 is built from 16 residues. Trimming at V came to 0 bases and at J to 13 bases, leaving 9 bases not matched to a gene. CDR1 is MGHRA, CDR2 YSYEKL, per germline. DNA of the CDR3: TGCGCCAGCAGCCAAGAGGACGCGGGACTAGCGGGGAACCAGTTCTTC. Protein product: CASSQEDAGLAGNQFF.

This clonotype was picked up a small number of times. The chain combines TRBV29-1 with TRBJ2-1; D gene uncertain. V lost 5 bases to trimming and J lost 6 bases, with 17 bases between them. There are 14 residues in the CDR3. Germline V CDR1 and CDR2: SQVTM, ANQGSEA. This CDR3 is CSVRTETVGNEQFF. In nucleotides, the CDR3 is TGCAGCGTTCGAACGGAGACTGTGGGCAATGAGCAGTTCTTC.

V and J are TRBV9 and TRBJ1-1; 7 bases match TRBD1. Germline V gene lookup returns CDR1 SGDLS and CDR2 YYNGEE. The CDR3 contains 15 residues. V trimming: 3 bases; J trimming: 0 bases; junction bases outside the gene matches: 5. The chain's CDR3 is CASSGYRGMNTEAFF. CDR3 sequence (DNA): TGTGCCAGCAGCGGATACAGGGGAATGAACACTGAAGCTTTCTTT.

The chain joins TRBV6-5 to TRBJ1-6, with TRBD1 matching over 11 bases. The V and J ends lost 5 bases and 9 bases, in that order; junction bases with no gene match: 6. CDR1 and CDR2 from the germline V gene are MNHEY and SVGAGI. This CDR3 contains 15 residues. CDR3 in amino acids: CASSTLGTGGSPLHF. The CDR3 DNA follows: TGTGCCAGCAGTACACTCGGGACAGGGGGTTCACCCCTCCACTTT.

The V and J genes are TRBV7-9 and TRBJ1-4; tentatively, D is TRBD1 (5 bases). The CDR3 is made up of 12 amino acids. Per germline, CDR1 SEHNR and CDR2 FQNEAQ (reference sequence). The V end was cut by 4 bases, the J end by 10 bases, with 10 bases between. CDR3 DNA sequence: TGTGCCAGCAGCTCCCGGGACGGAAAACTGTTTTTT. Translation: CASSSRDGKLFF. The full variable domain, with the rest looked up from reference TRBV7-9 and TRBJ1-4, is DTGVSQNPRHKITKRGQNVTFRCDPISEHNRLYWYRQTLGQGPEFLTYFQNEAQLEKSRLLSDRFSAERPKGSFSTLEIQRTEQGDSAMYLCASSSRDGKLFFGSGTQLSVL.

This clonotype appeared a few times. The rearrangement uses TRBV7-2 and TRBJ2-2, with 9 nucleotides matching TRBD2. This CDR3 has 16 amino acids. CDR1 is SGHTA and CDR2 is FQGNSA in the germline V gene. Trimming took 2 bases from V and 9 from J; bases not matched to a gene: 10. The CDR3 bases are TGTGCCAGCAGCTTAAAGCGGGGGGCGCTCCAGCGGGAGCTGTTTTTT. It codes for CASSLKRGALQRELFF.

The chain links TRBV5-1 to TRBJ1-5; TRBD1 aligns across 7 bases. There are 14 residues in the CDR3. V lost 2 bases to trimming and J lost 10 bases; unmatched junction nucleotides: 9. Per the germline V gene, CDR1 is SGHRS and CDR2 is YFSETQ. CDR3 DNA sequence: TGCGCCAGCAGCTTACAGGGGAATGGTCATCCCCAGCATTTT. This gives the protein CASSLQGNGHPQHF. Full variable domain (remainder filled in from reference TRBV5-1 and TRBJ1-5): KAGVTQTPRYLIKTRGQQVTLSCSPISGHRSVSWYQQTPGQGLQFLFEYFSETQRNKGNFPGRFSGRQFSNSRSEMNVSTLELGDSALYLCASSLQGNGHPQHFGDGTRLSIL.

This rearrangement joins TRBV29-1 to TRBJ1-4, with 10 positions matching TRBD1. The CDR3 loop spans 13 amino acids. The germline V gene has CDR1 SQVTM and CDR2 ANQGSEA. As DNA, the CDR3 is TGCACCGTCCGGGACAGGGGTAATGAAAAACTGTTTTTT. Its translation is CTVRDRGNEKLFF.